Listed here are 8 T cell receptor beta chains from one sample, sequenced in a study of CD8 T cells in ankylosing spondylitis. TCRdb re-called the 5' RACE reads with MiXCR, one entry per CDR3 protein. The table includes hundreds of thousands of distinct CDR3 sequences, 7% to 10% detected once. The material sequenced was blood, either unsorted or a sorted T cell fraction (not recorded which). These TCRs come from a female donor with ankylosing spondylitis or in good health (not recorded which).

This clonotype was seen ten or more times. The chain has TRBV12-3 or TRBV12-4 and TRBJ1-1, with D uncertain. V was shortened by 7 bases and J by 0 bases, with 3 bases between the two germline ends. The CDR3 sequence is 11 residues long. The CDR3 region is CASKVNTEAFF. In nucleotides, the CDR3 is TGTGCCAGCAAGGTGAACACTGAAGCTTTCTTT.

This clonotype was recorded many times. This rearrangement joins TRBV12-3 or TRBV12-4 to TRBJ2-5, with D unclear. This CDR3 has 14 amino acids. With 2 bases removed from V and 5 bases from J, the gap between germline ends came to 12 bases. The CDR3 here is CASSLKAVEETQYF. The DNA for the CDR3 is TGTGCCAGCAGTTTAAAGGCAGTAGAGGAGACCCAGTACTTC.

This clonotype has a count of ten or more. The genes are TRBV10-3 and TRBJ1-2; D is possibly TRBD1 (5 bases). CDR1 ENHRY and CDR2 SYGVKD come from the germline V gene. V gave up 2 bases and J gave up 8 bases, with 9 bases separating them. The CDR3 extends over 12 amino acids. CDR3 bases: TGTGCCATCAGTGAGGGGGGAGAAGGCTACACCTTC. Amino acid sequence: CAISEGGEGYTF.

There are many counts of this clonotype. The V call is TRBV12-3 or TRBV12-4, the J call TRBJ1-3; D remains unclear. The CDR3 runs to 14 residues. Trimming took 3 bases from V and 3 from J, leaving 9 bases between them. The CDR3 sequence: CASSLVGHGNTIYF. CDR3 DNA: TGTGCCAGCAGTTTGGTTGGGCATGGAAACACCATATATTTT.

The chain has TRBV27 and TRBJ2-1, with 9 bases that match TRBD2. The CDR3 has 15 residues. V was clipped by 4 bases and J by 7 bases; unmatched bases: 8. Germline CDR1 MNHEY, CDR2 SMNVEV (reference sequence). The CDR3, as DNA: TGTGCCAGCAGTTCGACTAGCGGCGGGGTGAATGAGCAGTTCTTC. Translation: CASSSTSGGVNEQFF.

The sample holds many counts of this clonotype. The chain uses TRBV19 and TRBJ1-1; D is perhaps TRBD1 (6 bases). Germline-derived CDR1 and CDR2 are LNHDA and SQIVND (reference sequence). This CDR3 has 14 residues. V was cut by 7 bases and J by 3 bases, with 15 bases left in between. The CDR3 reads CASTMRGGDTEAFF. CDR3 nucleotide sequence: TGTGCCAGTACCATGAGAGGGGGGGACACTGAAGCTTTCTTT. The full variable domain, with the rest looked up from reference TRBV19 and TRBJ1-1, is DGGITQSPKYLFRKEGQNVTLSCEQNLNHDAMYWYRQDPGQGLRLIYYSQIVNDFQKGDIAEGYSVSREKKESFPLTVTSAQKNPTAFYLCASTMRGGDTEAFFGQGTRLTVV.

In its sample, this clonotype was seen many times. The CDR3 here is CSARGGGARNTEAFF. CDR3 sequence (DNA): TGCAGTGCTAGAGGGGGGGGGGCTAGGAACACTGAAGCTTTCTTT. This sequence joins TRBV20-1 and TRBJ1-1, with D possibly TRBD1 on 6 matching bases. V lost 1 base and J lost 1, with 13 bases in between. Germline CDR1 is DFQATT and CDR2 is SNEGSKA (reference sequence). The CDR3 runs 15 residues.

This clonotype was counted many times. The V call is TRBV4-3, the J call TRBJ1-1, with D uncertain. V shed 2 bases and J shed 6 bases, with 13 bases lying between them. The length of the CDR3 is 14 residues. The germline gives CDR1 LGHNA, CDR2 YSLEER. In nucleotides, the CDR3 is TGCGCCAGCAGCCAAACTTCCAAGGGCGCTGAAGCTTTCTTT. Its protein is CASSQTSKGAEAFF.